This entry lists 21 T cell receptor beta chains sequenced from one sample in a study of Ad26.COV2.S vaccination and SARS-CoV-2 variants. Generated by immunoSEQ multiplex PCR, the TCRdb table keeps only in-frame clones and is missing some. This sample yields about 400,000 clones, of which over 80% are seen a single time; under 2% belongs to the top ten. Treatment specified: over 15 received Ad26.COV2.S at low or high dose, single or two shots; a few received placebo; per-sample allocation not given. After the first vaccine or placebo injection, samples were drawn on day 63. This material consisted of peripheral blood, taken in a trial of Ad26.COV2.S vaccine versus placebo. Every receptor here comes from a person between 18 and 60 years old who received the Ad26.COV2.S COVID-19 vaccine or a placebo.

This chain joins TRBV11-3 and TRBJ2-3; 7 bases line up with TRBD1. The CDR3 extends over 17 amino acids. CDR1 is SGHNT, CDR2 YENEEA, per germline. The trim removed 0 bases at V and 0 bases at J, leaving 6 bases unmatched. This CDR3 is CASSLDWGRGSTDTQYF. The CDR3 DNA is TGTGCCAGCAGCTTAGACTGGGGCAGGGGGAGCACAGATACGCAGTATTTT.

This chain uses TRBV3-1 (or the pseudogene TRBV3-2) with TRBJ2-1, with D perhaps matching TRBD1 (7 bases). This CDR3 is built from 15 residues. Trimming took 5 bases from V and 0 from J, leaving 11 bases between them. The V gene's germline CDR1 is LGHDT and CDR2 YNNKEL (reference sequence). The CDR3 region has the DNA TGTGCCAGCAGCTTGCAGGGGGGCTCCTACAATGAGCAGTTCTTC. This encodes CASSLQGGSYNEQFF.

This chain uses TRBV7-2 with TRBJ2-5, with 15 nucleotides matching TRBD2. The ends lost 4 bases at V and 4 bases at J; junction bases unmatched: 10. From germline, CDR1 is SGHTA and CDR2 FQGNSA. The CDR3 is 18 amino acids. As DNA, the CDR3 is TGTGCCAGCAGCTCCGGACTAGCGGGGGGGCGGTCCGGAGAGACCCAGTACTTC. Encoded protein: CASSSGLAGGRSGETQYF.

This chain connects TRBV25-1 to TRBJ2-5; 9 bases are a match to TRBD1. The CDR3 loop spans 14 amino acids. Per germline, CDR1 MGHDK and CDR2 SYGVNS. With 6 bases clipped from V and 0 bases from J, the junction kept 2 bases outside the gene matches. CDR3 sequence (DNA): TGTGCCAGCAGCAGGACAGGGGACCAAGAGACCCAGTACTTC. It encodes CASSRTGDQETQYF.

The gene calls are TRBV9 and TRBJ2-7; TRBD2 matches 7 bases. The CDR3 totals 15 residues. The V gene end was trimmed by 3 bases and the J gene end by 0 bases; junction bases not matched to a gene: 6. Germline CDR1 SGDLS, CDR2 YYNGEE. This CDR3 reads CASSGGRDTSYEQYF. The CDR3 region has the DNA TGTGCCAGCAGCGGGGGGAGGGATACCTCCTACGAGCAGTACTTC.

This chain joins TRBV28 and TRBJ1-1; TRBD1 might be the D (5 bases). The germline V gene has CDR1 MDHEN and CDR2 SYDVKM. CDR3 size: 16 residues. Trimming pared 5 bases from V and 1 base from J, leaving 17 bases between. CDR3 in amino acids: CASSPGSILGNTEAFF. Here the CDR3 DNA reads TGTGCCAGCAGTCCAGGGTCTATTCTAGGGAACACTGAAGCTTTCTTT.

The V gene is TRBV29-1, the J gene TRBJ2-5, with D unresolved. Germline V gene data show CDR1 as SQVTM and CDR2 as ANQGSEA. The CDR3 is 10 amino acids. V shed 4 bases and J shed 5 bases, with 5 bases lying between them. CDR3 in DNA: TGCAGCGTTGTTGAGGAGACCCAGTACTTC. This translates into CSVVEETQYF.

The rearrangement joins TRBV20-1 to TRBJ1-2, with no clear D. Trimming cost V 3 bases and J 1 base, with 6 bases left between them. This CDR3 has 12 residues. The germline gives CDR1 DFQATT, CDR2 SNEGSKA (reference sequence). This CDR3 reads CSASFHNYGYTF. CDR3 DNA: TGCAGTGCTAGTTTTCATAACTATGGCTACACCTTC.

CDR3 DNA: TGTGCCAGCAGTGACTCGTTGAATTCACCCCTCCACTTT. As protein: CASSDSLNSPLHF. V and J are TRBV6-4 and TRBJ1-6; D is unclear. V lost 0 bases to trimming and J lost 7 bases, with 4 bases between them. Germline lookup yields CDR1 MRHNA and CDR2 SNTAGT. The CDR3 runs to 13 residues.

The chain joins TRBV11-2 to TRBJ1-6; unclear D gene. The CDR3 consists of 17 residues. Germline V gene data show CDR1 as SGHAT and CDR2 as FQNNGV. V was cut by 1 base and J by 6 bases, with 16 bases left in between. CDR3 sequence: CASSLVSRTRINSPLHF. In DNA form, the CDR3 reads TGTGCCAGCAGCTTAGTGTCTCGGACTCGGATTAATTCACCCCTCCACTTT.

This clone came up once. This chain joins TRBV5-5 and TRBJ2-6; D not resolved. CDR3 length: 16 amino acids. V shed 1 base and J shed 2 bases, with 10 bases lying between them. The germline V gene has CDR1 SGHKS and CDR2 YYEKEE (reference sequence). In DNA, the CDR3 is TGTGCCAGCAGCTTGAATAGGGAAACTGGGGCCAACGTCCTGACTTTC. It specifies CASSLNRETGANVLTF.

For this clone: Germline and junction disagree at one end, which may indicate a read error. The CDR3 bases are TGTGCCAGCTCACCGGTGGGGCCTGGGGTCTTC. This encodes CASSPVGPGVF. This chain joins TRBV18 and TRBJ2-1, with a weak D call TRBD1 (5 bases). The CDR3 consists of 11 residues. Looked up from germline, CDR1 is KGHSH and CDR2 is LQKENI.

J is TRBJ2-7 and V is TRBV12-3 or TRBV12-4; TRBD2 might be the D (6 bases). The CDR3 totals 13 residues. The V gene lost 5 bases and the J gene lost 6 bases, with 14 bases spanning the gap. The CDR3 nucleotides are TGTGCCAGCAGTCGTCGGGGGTGGGGCGAGCAGTACTTC. It encodes CASSRRGWGEQYF.

This chain uses TRBV7-8 with TRBJ1-4; 8 bases map to TRBD1. Germline values: CDR1 SGHVS, CDR2 FQNEAQ. The junction had 17 bases not matched to a gene; V was cut back by 2 bases and J by 12 bases. This CDR3 is built from 17 residues. In DNA, the CDR3 is TGTGCCAGCAGCTTACGACGGGGGGGGACAGGAAAAGGGGAACTGTTTTTT. This gives the protein CASSLRRGGTGKGELFF.

The V and J genes are TRBV7-2 and TRBJ2-1; D might be TRBD2 (6 bases). CDR3 length: 14 amino acids. Trimming removed 1 base from V and 9 bases from J, with 13 bases in between. The germline V gene has CDR1 SGHTA and CDR2 FQGNSA. The CDR3 DNA is TGTGCCAGCAGCTTAGTGCGCGGGCGGGGTGAGCAGTTCTTC. Translation gives CASSLVRGRGEQFF.

The rearrangement uses TRBV27 and TRBJ1-6, with 7 bases matching TRBD1. Germline CDR1 MNHEY, CDR2 SMNVEV (reference sequence). CDR3 length: 15 amino acids. With V trimmed by 8 bases and J by 0 bases, 4 bases remained unmatched. The CDR3 here is CASRDSYSYNSPLHF. The CDR3 bases are TGTGCCAGCCGGGACAGTTACTCCTATAATTCACCCCTCCACTTT.

The chain employs TRBV5-1 and TRBJ2-7; D not certain. Germline lookup yields CDR1 SGHRS and CDR2 YFSETQ. CDR3 length equals 13 residues. V lost 2 bases, J lost 3 bases, and 9 bases lay in between. CDR3 loop: CASSFGQIYEQYF. DNA for the CDR3: TGCGCCAGCAGCTTCGGGCAGATCTACGAGCAGTACTTC. Variable domain in full (rest from reference TRBV5-1 and TRBJ2-7): KAGVTQTPRYLIKTRGQQVTLSCSPISGHRSVSWYQQTPGQGLQFLFEYFSETQRNKGNFPGRFSGRQFSNSRSEMNVSTLELGDSALYLCASSFGQIYEQYFGPGTRLTVT.

The genes are TRBV3-1 (or the pseudogene TRBV3-2) and TRBJ2-1; 8 positions match TRBD2. The germline CDR1 and CDR2 sequences are LGHDT and YNNKEL (reference sequence). Trimming cost V 4 bases and J 0 bases; bases outside gene matches: 5. The CDR3 consists of 16 residues. This chain's CDR3 is CASSLQAGVSYNEQFF. CDR3 DNA sequence: TGTGCCAGCAGCCTTCAAGCGGGGGTCTCCTACAATGAGCAGTTCTTC.

This chain links TRBV7-2 with TRBJ2-3, with D unclear. The CDR3 extends over 11 amino acids. The V end was cut by 7 bases, the J end by 2 bases, with 4 bases between. CDR1 is SGHTA, CDR2 FQGNSA, per germline. CDR3 nucleotide sequence: TGTGCCAGCACCTACACAGATACGCAGTATTTT. Its protein product is CASTYTDTQYF.

This chain uses TRBV19 with TRBJ2-3; D may be TRBD2 (7 bases). Trimming stripped 3 bases from V and 3 bases from J, with 19 bases between. Germline V CDR1 and CDR2: LNHDA, SQIVND (reference sequence). This CDR3 has 17 amino acids. CDR3 nucleotides: TGTGCCAGTAGTATCGAGCCGTGGGGGGGCGGGACAGATACGCAGTATTTT. Encoded protein: CASSIEPWGGGTDTQYF.

This clone was observed a few times. The V gene is TRBV27, the J gene TRBJ1-1, with D hard to call. Germline lookup yields CDR1 MNHEY and CDR2 SMNVEV (reference sequence). There are 13 residues in the CDR3. Between the trimmed V and J ends, which lost 1 base and 1 base, there was a span of 4 bases. CDR3 bases: TGTGCCAGCAGTTTATGGGGGAACACTGAAGCTTTCTTT. Translating gives CASSLWGNTEAFF.